A single sample gave rise to the 3 T cell receptor beta chains below, sequenced in a study of radiotherapy plus CTLA-4 blockade in lung cancer. The assay was immunoSEQ multiplex PCR, and TCRdb's table has in-frame clones only and misses some. The sample shows around 63,000 clones, 76% of them seen only once. This specimen was peripheral blood, taken from a patient treated with radiotherapy plus ipilimumab. These receptors were obtained from a human donor with non-small cell lung cancer whose response to radiotherapy plus ipilimumab could not be evaluated. Some clones in this sample may be carry-over from other donors' samples.

The chain is built from TRBV20-1 and TRBJ2-1; tentatively, D is TRBD1 (5 bases). The CDR3 sequence is 11 residues long. The germline V and J ends were trimmed by 5 bases and 10 bases, with 12 bases remaining between them. Germline assignment: CDR1 DFQATT and CDR2 SNEGSKA (reference sequence). CDR3 residues: CSAARAWEQFF. The CDR3 DNA is TGCAGTGCTGCCAGGGCATGGGAGCAGTTCTTC.

J is TRBJ2-1 and V is TRBV11-3; TRBD2 aligns across 11 bases. Per germline, CDR1 SGHNT and CDR2 YENEEA. V lost 5 bases and J lost 2; bases outside the gene matches: 2. The CDR3 contains 15 residues. In DNA form, the CDR3 reads TGTGCCAGCAGCCTTAGCGGGGGGGCCTACAATGAGCAGTTCTTC. Protein sequence: CASSLSGGAYNEQFF.

By proportion, this clone is medium-sized. J is TRBJ2-7 and V is TRBV4-1; D is possibly TRBD1 (7 bases). The germline V and J ends were trimmed by 0 bases and 7 bases, with 22 bases remaining between them. The germline V gene has CDR1 MGHRA and CDR2 YSYEKL. This CDR3 has 17 amino acids. The CDR3 DNA reads as TGCGCCAGCAGCCAAGATGTGCTGACCAGGGGGGTATGGGAGCAGTACTTC. It yields the protein CASSQDVLTRGVWEQYF.